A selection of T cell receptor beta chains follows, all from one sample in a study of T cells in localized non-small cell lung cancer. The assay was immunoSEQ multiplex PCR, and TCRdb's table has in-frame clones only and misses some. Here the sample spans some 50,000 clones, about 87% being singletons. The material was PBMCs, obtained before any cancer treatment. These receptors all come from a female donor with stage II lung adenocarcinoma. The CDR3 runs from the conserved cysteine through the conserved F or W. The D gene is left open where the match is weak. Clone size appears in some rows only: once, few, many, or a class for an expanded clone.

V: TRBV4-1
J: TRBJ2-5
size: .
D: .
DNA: TGCGCCAGCAGCCAAGATTCGGGGCTTTGGGAGACCCAGTACTTC
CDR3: CASSQDSGLWETQYF

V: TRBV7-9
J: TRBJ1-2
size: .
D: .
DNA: TGTGCCAGCACCCCTCCAGGGTCCAACTATGGCTACACCTTC
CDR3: CASTPPGSNYGYTF

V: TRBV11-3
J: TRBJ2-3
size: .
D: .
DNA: TGTGCCAGCAGCGTTCGACAGATAACGACGCAGTATTTT
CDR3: CASSVRQITTQYF

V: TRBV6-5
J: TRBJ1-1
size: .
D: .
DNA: TGTGCCAGCAGTGACTCACCGGAGAACACTGAAGCTTTCTTT
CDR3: CASSDSPENTEAFF

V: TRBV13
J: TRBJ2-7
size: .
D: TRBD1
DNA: TGTGCCAGCAGCCCCCGGGACAGCATCGGCTACGAGCAGTACTTC
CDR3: CASSPRDSIGYEQYF

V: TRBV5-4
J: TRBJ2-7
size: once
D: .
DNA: TGTGCCAGCAGCCCCGTGACCGCGACAGGAGCTTACGAGCAGTACTTC
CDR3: CASSPVTATGAYEQYF

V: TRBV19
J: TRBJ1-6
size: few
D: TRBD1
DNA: TGTGCCAGTAGCCCCGACAGGGAGGAACCCCTCCACTTT
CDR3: CASSPDREEPLHF

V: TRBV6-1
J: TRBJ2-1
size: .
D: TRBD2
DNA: TGTGCCAGCAGTGACCCGTTAGCGGGGGGTTACAATGAGCAGTTCTTC
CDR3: CASSDPLAGGYNEQFF

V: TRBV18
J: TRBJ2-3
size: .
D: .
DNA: TGTGCCAGCTCACCCCCCAGATCCGGAGATACGCAGTATTTT
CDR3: CASSPPRSGDTQYF

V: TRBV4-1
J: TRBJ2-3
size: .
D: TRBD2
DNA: TGCGCCAGCAGCCAAGGGCTGGCGGGGGGGGGAGATACGCAGTATTTT
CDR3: CASSQGLAGGGDTQYF

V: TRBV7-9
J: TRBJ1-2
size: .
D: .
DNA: TGTGCCAGCAGCTCAGCCATGGGGTATGGCTACACCTTC
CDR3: CASSSAMGYGYTF

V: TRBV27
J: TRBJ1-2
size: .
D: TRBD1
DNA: TGTGCCAGCAGTTTGACAGGGGGCTATGGCTACACCTTC
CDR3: CASSLTGGYGYTF

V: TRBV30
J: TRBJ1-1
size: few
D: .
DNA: TGTGCCTGGAACGCAGGGGCCACTGAAGCTTTCTTT
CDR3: CAWNAGATEAFF